These 30 T cell receptor beta chains came from one sample sequenced in a study of T cells expressing NK-cell markers. Reprocessing the 5' RACE reads, TCRdb reports a single entry for every CDR3 protein and omits DNA. The sample yields some 390,000 distinct CDR3 sequences, of which the top ten take up about 10%. The sequencing input was blood T cells: a sorted CD56 or NKG2C T cell subset, CD4+ or CD8+ T cells, or bulk PBMC T cells (not recorded which). All receptors come from a woman in her forties or fifties in good health.

The chain has TRBV7-9 and TRBJ1-1; TCRdb designates TRBD1, a call that cannot be tested without DNA. Germline-derived CDR1 and CDR2 are SEHNR and FQNEAQ (reference sequence). This CDR3 spans 13 amino acids. CDR3 in amino acids: CASSPPGDTEAFF.

This chain uses TRBV10-3 with TRBJ2-1; the TCRdb call, TRBD2, lacks DNA for checking. The CDR3 loop spans 13 amino acids. CDR1 is ENHRY and CDR2 is SYGVKD in the germline V gene. The CDR3 region is CASSSGSANEQFF.

The chain carries TRBV24-1 and TRBJ2-3; the TCRdb call, TRBD2, lacks DNA for checking. The CDR3 loop spans 14 amino acids. Germline-derived CDR1 and CDR2 are KGHDR and SFDVKD. The CDR3 here is CATGLAGSTDTQYF.

J is TRBJ2-4 and V is TRBV24-1; the TCRdb D gene call, TRBD2, has no DNA to confirm it. Germline V lookup: CDR1 KGHDR, CDR2 SFDVKD. The CDR3 extends over 17 amino acids. CDR3: CATSDGGAGGTKNIQYF.

The chain carries TRBV4-2 and TRBJ2-1. CDR1 is LGHNA and CDR2 is YNFKEQ in the germline V gene. The CDR3 length is 17 residues. The CDR3 sequence: CASSQDRWGSSYNEQFF.

The chain links TRBV27 to TRBJ1-4; TCRdb names TRBD1, which stays unverified in the absence of DNA. CDR1 and CDR2 (germline): MNHEY, SMNVEV (reference sequence). The CDR3 has 18 residues. This CDR3 reads CASSPSRRFGGTNEKLFF.

This chain uses TRBV4-1 with TRBJ2-7; TCRdb calls TRBD1, which cannot be checked without DNA. The germline V gene has CDR1 MGHRA and CDR2 YSYEKL. The CDR3 runs to 16 residues. The CDR3 here is CASSPTTGTGAREQYF.

The chain employs TRBV6-5 and TRBJ1-1; TCRdb reports TRBD1, a call that lacks DNA to check it against. Per germline, CDR1 MNHEY and CDR2 SVGAGI. The CDR3 length is 15 residues. The CDR3 protein is CASSPPPGVDSEAFF.

The rearrangement joins TRBV10-2 to TRBJ2-5; lacking DNA, the TRBD1 call made by TCRdb goes unchecked. Germline V gives CDR1 WSHSY, CDR2 SAAADI. The CDR3 loop spans 14 amino acids. This chain's CDR3 is CASSAGTGKRTQYF.

The V call is TRBV11-2, the J call TRBJ1-5; TCRdb picks TRBD1, but there is no DNA to check that call. CDR1 is SGHAT, CDR2 FQNNGV, per germline. The CDR3 consists of 15 residues. CDR3: CASSLDHGGGQPQHF.

V gene TRBV20-1 combines with J gene TRBJ2-1; TCRdb selects TRBD2, and the lack of DNA leaves this call unchecked. Germline loops: CDR1 DFQATT, CDR2 SNEGSKA (reference sequence). The CDR3 runs 14 residues. The CDR3 loop reads CSVSGLATYNEQFF.

This chain uses TRBV7-9 with TRBJ2-1. Germline assignment: CDR1 SEHNR and CDR2 FQNEAQ (reference sequence). The CDR3 contains 14 residues. CDR3 residues: CASRGVGSYNEQFF. Variable domain in full (rest from reference TRBV7-9 and TRBJ2-1): DTGVSQNPRHKITKRGQNVTFRCDPISEHNRLYWYRQTLGQGPEFLTYFQNEAQLEKSRLLSDRFSAERPKGSFSTLEIQRTEQGDSAMYLCASRGVGSYNEQFFGPGTRLTVL.

The CDR3 protein is CASTWAGTIYNEQFF. The genes are TRBV7-8 and TRBJ2-1; the TRBD2 assignment by TCRdb is unverifiable without DNA. The CDR3 covers 15 residues. Germline lookup yields CDR1 SGHVS and CDR2 FQNEAQ.

J is TRBJ2-4 and V is TRBV3-1. This CDR3 has 15 amino acids. Per the germline V gene, CDR1 is LGHDT and CDR2 is YNNKEL (reference sequence). CDR3 protein: CASSQRQLAKNIQYF.

The chain is built from TRBV7-9 and TRBJ2-7; TCRdb gives TRBD1 as the D gene, but with no DNA this cannot be confirmed. CDR1 SEHNR and CDR2 FQNEAQ come from the germline V gene (reference sequence). The CDR3 extends over 14 amino acids. The CDR3 protein is CASSLNRVPYEQYF.

This chain links TRBV4-1 with TRBJ1-1; TCRdb calls TRBD1, which cannot be checked without DNA. The CDR3 is 13 amino acids. The germline V gene has CDR1 MGHRA and CDR2 YSYEKL. The CDR3 is CASSRQGNTEAFF.

The genes are TRBV5-1 and TRBJ2-7; the TRBD1 assignment by TCRdb is unverifiable without DNA. The CDR3 is 15 amino acids. The V gene's germline CDR1 is SGHRS and CDR2 YFSETQ. CDR3 residues: CASSTGLRTFYEQYF.

The chain joins TRBV20-1 to TRBJ1-2. CDR1 and CDR2 (germline): DFQATT, SNEGSKA (reference sequence). The CDR3 extends over 14 amino acids. CDR3 in amino acids: CSARDLDSTYGYTF.

This rearrangement joins TRBV6-2 or TRBV6-3 to TRBJ2-1; TCRdb's D call, TRBD2, is unchecked because there is no DNA. Germline V gives CDR1 MNHEY, CDR2 SVGEGT. The CDR3 runs 15 residues. CDR3 residues: CASSVLAGGLYEQFF.

The chain employs TRBV6-1 and TRBJ2-2. CDR1 is MNHNS, CDR2 SASEGT, per germline. This CDR3 spans 17 amino acids. CDR3 amino acids: CASRANNINANTGELFF.

The chain couples TRBV20-1 to TRBJ2-3; TCRdb's D gene call, TRBD2, goes unchecked for lack of DNA. CDR3 size: 13 residues. Looked up from germline, CDR1 is DFQATT and CDR2 is SNEGSKA (reference sequence). The CDR3 loop is CSAWTSRADTQYF.

CDR3 amino acids: CATSDRIRGGETQYF. The chain couples TRBV24-1 to TRBJ2-5; the D call from TCRdb, TRBD1, cannot be confirmed without DNA. CDR3 length: 15 residues. The V gene's germline CDR1 is KGHDR and CDR2 SFDVKD.

V and J are TRBV27 and TRBJ1-3. The germline V gene has CDR1 MNHEY and CDR2 SMNVEV (reference sequence). The CDR3 length is 14 residues. This CDR3 is CASRSGVGGNTIYF.

The genes are TRBV10-3 and TRBJ2-5; TCRdb indicates TRBD1, and absent DNA this call remains unverified. CDR1 ENHRY and CDR2 SYGVKD come from the germline V gene. This CDR3 has 13 amino acids. The CDR3 loop is CAISAGVEETQYF.

This chain uses TRBV7-9 with TRBJ2-2. Germline CDR1 is SEHNR and CDR2 is FQNEAQ (reference sequence). CDR3 length equals 13 residues. The CDR3 protein is CASSSDLAGELFF.

This chain links TRBV11-3 with TRBJ2-3. The CDR3 spans 14 residues. The germline gives CDR1 SGHNT, CDR2 YENEEA. CDR3 region: CASSFDRETDTQYF.

The chain employs TRBV7-9 and TRBJ2-1. The CDR3 extends over 15 amino acids. Germline CDR1 SEHNR, CDR2 FQNEAQ (reference sequence). The CDR3 region is CASIRASPSGNEQFF.

This CDR3 is CASSSWSGGEEKLFF. The chain combines TRBV7-9 with TRBJ1-4; absent DNA, TCRdb's TRBD1 call cannot be checked. Germline CDR1 and CDR2: SEHNR and FQNEAQ (reference sequence). The CDR3 has 15 residues.

The chain employs TRBV5-4 and TRBJ2-4; the TCRdb D gene call, TRBD2, has no DNA to confirm it. Germline CDR1 SGHNT, CDR2 YYREEE (reference sequence). The CDR3 has 16 residues. The CDR3 sequence is CASSGPRSSGKNIQYF.

The chain links TRBV6-5 to TRBJ1-1; TCRdb's D call, TRBD1, is unchecked because there is no DNA. CDR3 length: 14 amino acids. From germline, CDR1 is MNHEY and CDR2 SVGAGI. CDR3 sequence reads: CASSYRTGITEAFF.